These T cell receptor beta chains were read from a single sample in a study of a mutant IDH1 vaccine in newly diagnosed glioma. Measured with immunoSEQ multiplex PCR; TCRdb has only the in-frame clones, and not every one. In the table there are about 52,000 clones, 90% to 95% of which are singletons. These TCRs' antigens remain unknown. The material was PBMCs, obtained from a glioma patient whose treatment included an IDH1 peptide vaccine. The source is a man in his fifties with glioma. The CDR3 runs from the conserved cysteine through the conserved F or W. A D gene is named only where the DNA matches it firmly. Size tells how often a clone was seen (once, few, many) or the class of an expanded clone, and some rows leave it out.

TRBV4-1	NA	TRBJ2-1	TRBD1	TGCGCCAGCAGCTCCAACAGGGGGAATGAGCAGTTCTTC	CASSSNRGNEQFF
TRBV18	NA	TRBJ1-1	NA	TGTGCCAGCTCATCCCAGGCGCAGAACACTGAAGCTTTCTTT	CASSSQAQNTEAFF
TRBV2	NA	TRBJ2-7	NA	TGTGCCAGCACACTGACAGGATCCCCCTACGAGCAGTACTTC	CASTLTGSPYEQYF
TRBV2	NA	TRBJ2-7	TRBD1	TGTGCCAGCAGGGTCCGGACAGGGGGCTACGAGCAGTACTTC	CASRVRTGGYEQYF
TRBV13	NA	TRBJ1-4	NA	TGTGCCAGCAGTTTTAGACACGGAAGAGATGAAAAACTGTTTTTT	CASSFRHGRDEKLFF
TRBV7-2	NA	TRBJ2-5	NA	TGTGCCAGCAGCTTGCTGGGACGGGCGTCCGAGACCCAGTACTTC	CASSLLGRASETQYF
TRBV2	NA	TRBJ2-3	NA	TGTGCCAGCAGGGGATGGCGGAGCCGCACAGATACGCAGTATTTT	CASRGWRSRTDTQYF
TRBV4-3	few	TRBJ1-1	TRBD1	TGCGCCAGCAGCCAAGACACAGGGGCGAACACTGAAGCTTTCTTT	CASSQDTGANTEAFF
TRBV5-5	NA	TRBJ1-4	NA	TGTGCCAGCAGCTTAGGGGTCGGAGAGGGGTTTGAAAAACTGTTTTTT	CASSLGVGEGFEKLFF
TRBV6-5	NA	TRBJ1-1	NA	TGTGCCAGCAAAATTTCCACTGAAGCTTTCTTT	CASKISTEAFF
TRBV7-8	NA	TRBJ2-2	NA	TGTGCCAGCAGCTTTAGGCAGGCGCCGAACACCGGGGAGCTGTTTTTT	CASSFRQAPNTGELFF
TRBV4-3	NA	TRBJ2-5	TRBD1	TGCGCCAGCAGCCAAGATCAAACAGGGGCAGAGACCCAGTACTTC	CASSQDQTGAETQYF
TRBV5-1	NA	TRBJ1-2	TRBD1	TGCGCCAGCAGCTTGAGCACAGGGGCTAACTATGGCTACACCTTC	CASSLSTGANYGYTF
TRBV7-9	NA	TRBJ1-3	NA	TGTGCCAGCAGCTTAGCGCTAGACAGAAACACCATATATTTT	CASSLALDRNTIYF
TRBV4-2	once	TRBJ2-2	NA	TGTGCCAGCAGCCAAGTTTGGAGGGACACCCAAATCATTCCCCGGGAGCTGTTTTTT	CASSQVWRDTQIIPRELFF
TRBV7-2	NA	TRBJ2-7	NA	TGTGCCAGCAGCTTAGATTTCTACGAGCAGTACTTC	CASSLDFYEQYF
TRBV5-1	NA	TRBJ2-7	TRBD2	TGCGCCAGCAGCGACCCTAGCGGGGGGAGCGAGCAGTACTTC	CASSDPSGGSEQYF
TRBV4-1	NA	TRBJ1-5	NA	TGCGCCAGCAGCCAGGCAGGTACCCGGGATCAGCCCCAGCATTTT	CASSQAGTRDQPQHF
TRBV19	NA	TRBJ2-2	NA	TGTGCCAGTGGACGCGGGGCGAACACCGGGGAGCTGTTTTTT	CASGRGANTGELFF
TRBV4-3	NA	TRBJ2-1	NA	TGCGCCAGCAGCCGTATGGAATACAATGAGCAGTTCTTC	CASSRMEYNEQFF
TRBV30	NA	TRBJ1-2	NA	TGTGCCTGGAGTGTACGGGCAGCGCCGTATGGCTACACCTTC	CAWSVRAAPYGYTF
TRBV4-3	NA	TRBJ2-5	TRBD2	TGCGCCAGCAGCCGGGGACTAGCGGGGCTAGGTCAAGAGACCCAGTACTTC	CASSRGLAGLGQETQYF
TRBV2	NA	TRBJ1-4	NA	TGTGCCAGCAGGCTCGGGATGCGGGAAAAACTGTTTTTT	CASRLGMREKLFF
TRBV6-5	NA	TRBJ1-6	NA	TGTGCCAGCAGTTACTCGGTAAATTCACCCCTCCACTTT	CASSYSVNSPLHF
TRBV5-1	NA	TRBJ1-1	TRBD1	TGCGCCAGCAGCTTGGGCAGGGGGGTAGGTGAAGCTTTCTTT	CASSLGRGVGEAFF
TRBV6-1	NA	TRBJ2-5	NA	TGTGCCAGCAGGGAAGAGACCCAGTACTTC	CASREETQYF
TRBV28	NA	TRBJ1-2	NA	TGTGCCAGCACCGCGGAACCAGGTACAGGGCCTGGCTACACCTTC	CASTAEPGTGPGYTF
TRBV5-6	NA	TRBJ2-5	TRBD2	TGTGCCAGCAGCTATTGGGGGGGTGCGTCAGAGACCCAGTACTTC	CASSYWGGASETQYF
TRBV6-5	NA	TRBJ2-2	TRBD1	TGTGCCAGCACCGAGGACAGGAGCCCCACCGGGGAGCTGTTTTTT	CASTEDRSPTGELFF
TRBV10-2	NA	TRBJ2-3	TRBD2	TGCGCCAGCAGTGAGGTACTAGCGGGGGGTCCCCAGTATTTT	CASSEVLAGGPQYF
TRBV28	NA	TRBJ2-7	TRBD2	TGTGCCAGCAGCTCTAGCGGGGGGGCCGGCGAGCAGTACTTC	CASSSSGGAGEQYF
TRBV30	NA	TRBJ1-4	NA	TGTGCCTGCGGGTCTCGGGGGGCAGGGGAAAAACTGTTTTTT	CACGSRGAGEKLFF
TRBV7-2	NA	TRBJ2-5	NA	TGTGCCAGCAGCAGGCGGGGAGGTAACTGGGAGACCCAGTACTTC	CASSRRGGNWETQYF
TRBV9	NA	TRBJ2-3	NA	TGTGCCAGCAGCGTAGCGGTAGCAGATACGCAGTATTTT	CASSVAVADTQYF
TRBV19	NA	TRBJ2-5	NA	TGTGCCAGTAGTATGAACGGGGAAGAGACCCAGTACTTC	CASSMNGEETQYF